This T cell receptor beta chain was recorded in a study of T cells in Graves' hyperthyroidism and ophthalmopathy. Germline loops: CDR1 SGHDN, CDR2 FVKESK. Trimming took 5 bases from V and 3 from J; bases not matched to a gene: 3. The CDR3 loop spans 13 amino acids. This clonotype was detected ten times or more. The antigen is undetermined. Amplified TCR beta CDR3 regions derived from RNA transcripts. An initial round of RT-PCR targeting the TCR CDR3 relied on the HTBI primer set. One entry per CDR3 protein, called by TCRdb with MiXCR from the multiplex PCR reads. The sample lists roughly 570,000 distinct CDR3 sequences, more than 45% occurring once. Study-wide results and caveats: The model identified upcoming ophthalmopathy a median 6.5 months ahead of onset. Ophthalmopathy stood apart from stable hyperthyroidism in a 13 V-J model.

The sequence derives from an adult woman with Graves' disease, either hyperthyroidism or ophthalmopathy (not recorded which). The sequencing input was peripheral blood or thyroid tissue (not recorded which). The chain couples TRBV14 to TRBJ2-7, with 8 bases identical to TRBD1. The CDR3 here is CASSYGQGYEQYF. The CDR3 nucleotides read TGTGCCAGCAGCTACGGACAGGGCTACGAGCAGTACTTC. Using reference TRBV14 and TRBJ2-7 for the parts outside the CDR3, the full variable domain is EAGVTQFPSHSVIEKGQTVTLRCDPISGHDNLYWYRRVMGKEIKFLLHFVKESKQDESGMPNNRFLAERTGGTYSTLKVQPAELEDSGVYFCASSYGQGYEQYFGPGTRLTVT.